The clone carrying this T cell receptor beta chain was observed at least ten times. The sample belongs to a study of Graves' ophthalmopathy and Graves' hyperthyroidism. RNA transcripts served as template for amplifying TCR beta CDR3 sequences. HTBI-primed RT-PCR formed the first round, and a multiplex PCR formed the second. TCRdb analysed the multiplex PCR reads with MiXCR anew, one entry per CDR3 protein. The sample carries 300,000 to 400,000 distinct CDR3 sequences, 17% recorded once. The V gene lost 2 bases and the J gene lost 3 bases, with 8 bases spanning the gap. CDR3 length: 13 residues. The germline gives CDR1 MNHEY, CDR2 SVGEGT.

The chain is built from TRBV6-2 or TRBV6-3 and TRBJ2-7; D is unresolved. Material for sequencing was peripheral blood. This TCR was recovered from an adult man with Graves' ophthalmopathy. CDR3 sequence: CASSYERYYEQYF. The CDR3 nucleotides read TGTGCCAGCAGTTACGAACGGTACTACGAGCAGTACTTC.